The text below deals with one TCR beta chain. The antigen remains undetermined. One end of the junction fails to match germline, which may point to a read error. The sample belongs to a study of T cells in localized non-small cell lung cancer. Study results and limitations: The study found T cell clonality highest in uninvolved adjacent lung, above tumor. Since sequencing was restricted to only one region of the tumor, intratumor heterogeneity remains a possibility. Paired adjacent lung recovered a median about 61 of the top 100 tumor clones. Greater blood T cell density accompanied longer overall survival.

The CDR3 has 15 amino acids. CDR1 is MGHRA and CDR2 is YSYEKL in the germline V gene. TCRdb's table, derived via immunoSEQ multiplex PCR, lists solely in-frame clones and lacks some. The repertoire includes fewer than 30,000 clones, approximately 87% of them detected once, and 1.1% sits in the top ten. The chain combines TRBV4-1 with TRBJ1-3, with no clear D. The sequence came from a woman between 40 and 69 years old with stage I lung adenocarcinoma. The sequencing here drew on peripheral blood, taken before any cancer treatment. The CDR3 protein is CASSKDRNSGNTIYF. CDR3 in DNA: TGCGCCAGCAGCAAAGACCGCAACTCTGGAAACACCATATATTTT.